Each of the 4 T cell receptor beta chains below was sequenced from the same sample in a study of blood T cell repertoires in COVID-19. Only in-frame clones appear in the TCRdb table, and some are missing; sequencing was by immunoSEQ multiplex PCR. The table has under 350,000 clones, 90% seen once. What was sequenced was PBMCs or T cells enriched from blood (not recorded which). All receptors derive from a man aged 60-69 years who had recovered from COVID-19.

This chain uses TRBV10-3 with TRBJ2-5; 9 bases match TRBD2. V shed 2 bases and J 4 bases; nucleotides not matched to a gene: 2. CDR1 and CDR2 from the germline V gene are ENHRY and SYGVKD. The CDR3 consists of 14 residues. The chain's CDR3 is CAISEGGGVETQYF. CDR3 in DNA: TGTGCCATCAGTGAGGGCGGGGGGGTAGAGACCCAGTACTTC.

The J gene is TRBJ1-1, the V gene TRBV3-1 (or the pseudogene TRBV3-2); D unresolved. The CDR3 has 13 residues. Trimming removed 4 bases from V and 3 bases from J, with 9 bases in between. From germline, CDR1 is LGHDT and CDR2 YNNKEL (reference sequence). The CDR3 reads CASSLRSYTEAFF. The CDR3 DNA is TGTGCCAGCAGCCTTAGAAGCTACACTGAAGCTTTCTTT.

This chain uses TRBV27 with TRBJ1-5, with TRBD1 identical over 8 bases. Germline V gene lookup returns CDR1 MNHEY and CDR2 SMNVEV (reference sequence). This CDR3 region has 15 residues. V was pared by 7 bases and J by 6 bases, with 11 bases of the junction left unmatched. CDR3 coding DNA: TGTGCCAGCAAAGTTAAGCAGGGGGCTGGTCAGCCCCAGCATTTT. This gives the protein CASKVKQGAGQPQHF.

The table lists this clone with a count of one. CDR3 amino acids: CASSTTTGGRETQYF. CDR3 bases: TGCGCCAGCAGCACCACGACAGGGGGCCGGGAGACCCAGTACTTC. V gene TRBV4-1 combines with J gene TRBJ2-5; 10 positions agree with TRBD1. The CDR3 extends over 15 amino acids. V gave up 5 bases and J gave up 5 bases; unmatched junction bases: 8. The germline gives CDR1 MGHRA, CDR2 YSYEKL.